The TCR beta chain described here comes from a study of blood T cell repertoires in COVID-19 (dated by TCRdb to about 2020). Study-level background: The collaborator samples originated in the United States, Italy and Spain and spanned the acute and convalescent phases of COVID-19. The material from the prospective study consisted of cDNA or gDNA derived from T cells, B-cell-depleted T cells, or PBMCs. The dataset comprised deeply sampled blood TCRbeta repertoires from subjects exposed to, actively infected with, or recovered from COVID-19. A freely available public database, intended as a resource for researchers studying the immune response to SARS-CoV-2, is where the repertoires were released. The samples were drawn from two sources: the first 160 participants of the ongoing ImmuneRACE study, and some 1,300 subjects contributed by 6 global collaborators. Nearly every sample came with metadata listing a de-identified subject ID, COVID-19 status, age in years and sex. HLA class I and class II types, where available, came from metadata supplied by the sample provider rather than from assay-based typing. Findings and caveats that apply to the study as a whole: The amount of clinical and demographic metadata varied by source and participant and was provided uncurated.

From the cysteine through the phenylalanine, the CDR3 covers 15 amino acids. The DNA shown is the 45-base CDR3, in frame from base 1. V and J are trimmed by 6 bases and 2 bases, and the gene matches miss 7 bases of the junction. CDR1 and CDR2 were assigned from the germline V gene as SGHRS and YFSETQ. Regarding this clone: It has no known antigen specificity. Base qualities are not recorded, but no much larger clone differs from it by a single base.

TCRbeta CDR3 regions were amplified from genomic DNA using the immunoSEQ Assay, a bias-controlled multiplex PCR. Concerning the study's data processing: Nucleated cell counts per sample were estimated from amplification of reference gene primers within the assay. To quantify the absolute abundance of each unique TCRbeta CDR3 rearrangement, sequence reads were collapsed and filtered. Productive Simpson clonality was computed per sample as the square root of Simpson's diversity index over productive rearrangements. The clones in this table, taken by TCRdb from immuneACCESS, are in-frame only. Not every clone is retained; where verified, under half of the shortfall comes from an unresolved V gene, and the cause of the rest is unknown. That table supplies the V and J calls and clone size; D and trimming were determined from the DNA. A total of some 64,000 clones appear in this sample, more than 60% of them only once. Of the sample, 15% to 20% is held by the ten largest clones.

Whole blood was collected in K2EDTA tubes by collaborating institutions according to the institutions' own protocols. For TCRbeta analysis, collaborators shipped samples as frozen whole blood, isolated PBMCs, or DNA extracted from either of those sample types. This TCR came from a man aged 55 to 70 with acute or convalescent COVID-19. Rearrangement joined TRBV5-1 to TRBJ2-4, with 8 bases in between that match TRBD2. Sequencing used peripheral blood. At the DNA level, the sequence is TGCGCCAGCACCCACAGCGGGAGCCCCAAAAACATTCAGTACTTC. This is translated as CASTHSGSPKNIQYF.